This T cell receptor (beta chain) was sequenced for a study of Ad26.COV2.S vaccination and SARS-CoV-2 variants. Findings and limits, study-wide: The TCR breadth and depth analyses may have understated or missed part of the total T cell responses.

Treatment given: around 19 received Ad26.COV2.S at low or high dose, single or two shots; about 5 received placebo; per-sample allocation not given. It was on day 63 after the first vaccine or placebo injection that samples were taken. It was Wuhan-strain SARS-CoV-2 spike that the Ad26 vaccine vector expressed. Note on this clone: Its specificity is not known.

Deletions cut 4 bases from V and 14 bases from J, with 17 bases between. The CDR3 loop spans 11 amino acids. Germline V gives CDR1 GTSNPN, CDR2 SVGIG (reference sequence). Produced via immunoSEQ multiplex PCR; TCRdb's table is partial and in-frame only. The sample consists of around 300,000 clones, roughly 88% of them appearing once. Material: peripheral blood, obtained in a trial of Ad26.COV2.S vaccine versus placebo. This TCR was recovered from a person between 18 and 65 years old who received the Ad26.COV2.S COVID-19 vaccine or a placebo. This chain connects TRBV30 to TRBJ2-5; no clear D. CDR3 sequence: CAWNIADPIYF. CDR3 coding DNA: TGTGCCTGGAATATTGCCGACCCTATTTACTTC.